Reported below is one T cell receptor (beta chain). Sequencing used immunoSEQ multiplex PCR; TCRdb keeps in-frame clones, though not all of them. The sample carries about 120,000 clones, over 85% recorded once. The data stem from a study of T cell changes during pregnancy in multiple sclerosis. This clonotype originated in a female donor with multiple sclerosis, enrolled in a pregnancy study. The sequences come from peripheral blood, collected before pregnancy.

CDR3 sequence (DNA): TGTGCCAGCTCACCTGGGCAGGGGATTCAGCCCCAGCATTTT. Translating gives CASSPGQGIQPQHF. This chain links TRBV18 with TRBJ1-5, with a possible D match to TRBD1 (6 bases). The CDR3 is 14 amino acids. Trimming removed 3 bases at V and 6 bases at J, with 12 bases between. Germline V gene lookup returns CDR1 KGHSH and CDR2 LQKENI.